Listed below are T cell receptor beta chains from one sample, sequenced in a study of sequential checkpoint blockade in melanoma. Assay: immunoSEQ multiplex PCR; the TCRdb copy retains only in-frame clones and omits some. The table lists 25,000 to 30,000 clones, about three quarters of them singletons, with about a fifth in the top ten. This sample comprised CD8+ T cells sorted from blood (inferred from file names), obtained from a patient given nivolumab and ipilimumab in sequence. These receptors were taken from a human donor with melanoma. CDR3s include the opening cysteine and the closing phenylalanine or tryptophan. D genes are given only for firm matches. Not all rows give a size; the values are once, few, many and, for expanded clones, a class.

D gene | J gene | clone size | V gene | CDR3 DNA | CDR3 protein
TRBD1 | TRBJ1-1 | - | TRBV7-6 | TGTGCCAGCAGCCGGGGACAGGGGGCGATGACTGAAGCTTTCTTT | CASSRGQGAMTEAFF
TRBD1 | TRBJ1-2 | once | TRBV6-6 | TGTGCCAGCAGCCATTCGACAGGGGACTATGGCTACACCTTC | CASSHSTGDYGYTF
TRBD1 | TRBJ1-4 | few | TRBV28 | TGTGCCAGCGTCCCGGGACAGGGGGGTGAAAAACTGTTTTTT | CASVPGQGGEKLFF
- | TRBJ2-3 | - | TRBV6-8 | TGTGCCAGCAGGACAGAGCGACCCTCTAATACGCAGTATTTT | CASRTERPSNTQYF
- | TRBJ2-3 | - | TRBV7-3 | TGTGCCAGCAGCTTACTCAAACACACAGATACGCAGTATTTT | CASSLLKHTDTQYF
TRBD2 | TRBJ2-7 | - | TRBV7-9 | TGTGCCAGCAGCTTCCTAGCTAGCGGGACAAGCTCCTACGAGCAGTACTTC | CASSFLASGTSSYEQYF
TRBD2 | TRBJ2-3 | - | TRBV13 | TGTGCCATCCCGACCGGGACTAGCGGGAAGGTTGCAGATACGCAGTATTTT | CAIPTGTSGKVADTQYF
- | TRBJ2-1 | few | TRBV27 | TGTGCCAGCAGTCCTACAGGGCCTAAATACAATGAGCAGTTCTTC | CASSPTGPKYNEQFF
- | TRBJ1-2 | - | TRBV9 | TGTGCCAGCAGCGTTACGGGAGGGCCAGACTATGGCTACACCTTC | CASSVTGGPDYGYTF
- | TRBJ1-1 | - | TRBV5-4 | TGTGCCAGCAGCTTGGAGTATACAGGATCTGAAGCTTTCTTT | CASSLEYTGSEAFF
- | TRBJ1-3 | - | TRBV7-9 | TGTGCCAGCAGCTTAGGTCCCGGGTCTGGAAACACCATATATTTT | CASSLGPGSGNTIYF
- | TRBJ2-3 | - | TRBV19 | TGTGCCAGTAGTACGACTAGCACAGATACGCAGTATTTT | CASSTTSTDTQYF
TRBD2 | TRBJ2-7 | few | TRBV19 | TGTGCCAGTAGTATTAGCGGGAGCCAGGACGAGCAGTACTTC | CASSISGSQDEQYF
- | TRBJ2-7 | once | TRBV4-3 | TGCGCCAGCAGCCCTACCGGGTCCCCCTACGAGCAGTACTTC | CASSPTGSPYEQYF